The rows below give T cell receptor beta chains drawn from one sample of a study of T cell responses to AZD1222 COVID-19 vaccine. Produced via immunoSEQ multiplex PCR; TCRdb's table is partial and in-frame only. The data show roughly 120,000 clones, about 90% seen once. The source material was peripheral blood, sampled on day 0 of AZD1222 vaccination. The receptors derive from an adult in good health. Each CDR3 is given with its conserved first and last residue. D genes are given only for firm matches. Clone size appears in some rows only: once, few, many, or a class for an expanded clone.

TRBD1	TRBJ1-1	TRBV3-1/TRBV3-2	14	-	CASRYTGVHTEAFF	TGTGCCAGCAGGTATACAGGGGTTCACACTGAAGCTTTCTTT
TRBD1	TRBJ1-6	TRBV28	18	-	CASRYLTGTSSYNSPLHF	TGTGCCAGCAGGTATTTGACAGGGACGAGCTCTTATAATTCACCCCTCCACTTT
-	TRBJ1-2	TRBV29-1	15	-	CSVDRGVQSNYGYTF	TGCAGCGTTGATAGAGGGGTCCAAAGTAACTATGGCTACACCTTC
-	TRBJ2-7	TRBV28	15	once	CASRPGGVRLGEQYF	TGTGCCAGCCGCCCGGGGGGCGTCCGATTGGGCGAGCAGTACTTC
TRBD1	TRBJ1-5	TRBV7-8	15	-	CASSRGQGAIQPQHF	TGTGCCAGCAGCCGAGGACAGGGGGCGATTCAGCCCCAGCATTTT
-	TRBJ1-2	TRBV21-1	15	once	CASSKEATGRSGYTF	TGTGCCAGCAGCAAAGAGGCGACAGGGAGAAGTGGCTACACCTTC
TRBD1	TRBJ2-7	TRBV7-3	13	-	CASSTGQGTEQYF	TGTGCCAGCAGCACGGGACAGGGGACCGAGCAGTACTTC
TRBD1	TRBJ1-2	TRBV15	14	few	CATSRDRTGQGYTF	TGTGCCACCAGCAGAGACCGGACAGGGCAAGGCTACACCTTC
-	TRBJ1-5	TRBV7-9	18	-	CASSRAGTYPTGNQPQHF	TGTGCCAGCAGCCGCGCCGGGACATACCCCACGGGCAATCAGCCCCAGCATTTT
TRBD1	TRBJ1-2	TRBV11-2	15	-	CASSLIRGRDNGYTF	TGTGCCAGCAGCTTAATCAGGGGGCGCGATAATGGCTACACCTTC
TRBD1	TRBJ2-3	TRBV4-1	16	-	CASSLTGTGLTDTQYF	TGCGCCAGCAGCCTAACCGGGACAGGCCTCACAGATACGCAGTATTTT
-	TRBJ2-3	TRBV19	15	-	CASSEQWGPPDTQYF	TGTGCCAGTAGTGAGCAGTGGGGTCCCCCAGATACGCAGTATTTT
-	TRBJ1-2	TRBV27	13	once	CASSPWAGVGYTF	TGTGCCAGCAGTCCATGGGCAGGGGTGGGCTACACCTTC
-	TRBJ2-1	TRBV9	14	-	CASSVEARGYEQFF	TGTGCCAGCAGCGTAGAAGCTAGAGGTTATGAGCAGTTCTTC
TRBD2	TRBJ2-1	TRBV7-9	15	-	CASSSSGGIDNEQFF	TGTGCCAGCAGTTCCTCCGGGGGGATAGACAATGAGCAGTTCTTC
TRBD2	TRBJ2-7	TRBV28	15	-	CASSPRLAGDGEQYF	TGTGCCAGCAGTCCCCGACTAGCGGGAGATGGGGAGCAGTACTTC
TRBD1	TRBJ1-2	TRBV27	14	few	CASRPGQTNYGYTF	TGTGCCAGCAGACCGGGACAGACGAACTATGGCTACACCTTC
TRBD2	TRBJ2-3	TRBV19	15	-	CASKGSGTNTDTQYF	TGTGCCAGTAAGGGTTCCGGGACTAACACAGATACGCAGTATTTT
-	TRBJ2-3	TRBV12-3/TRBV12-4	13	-	CASSWVRTDTQYF	TGTGCCAGCAGTTGGGTCCGCACAGATACGCAGTATTTT
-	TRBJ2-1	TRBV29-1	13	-	CSVEDYSFNEQFF	TGCAGCGTTGAAGATTACAGTTTTAATGAGCAGTTCTTC
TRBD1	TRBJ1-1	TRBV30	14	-	CASGTGGLNTEAFF	TGTGCCTCTGGGACAGGAGGTCTGAACACTGAAGCTTTCTTT
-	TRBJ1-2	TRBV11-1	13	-	CASSPLIGQGYTF	TGTGCCAGCAGCCCACTTATCGGACAGGGCTACACCTTC
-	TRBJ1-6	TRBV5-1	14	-	CASSLPGEDSPLHF	TGCGCCAGCAGCTTGCCGGGAGAGGATTCACCCCTCCACTTT
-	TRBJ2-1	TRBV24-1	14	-	CATSDFGQHNEQFF	TGTGCCACCAGTGATTTCGGACAGCACAATGAGCAGTTCTTC
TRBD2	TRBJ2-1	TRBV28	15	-	CASSLGTSGRNEQFF	TGTGCCAGCAGTTTAGGGACTAGCGGGAGAAATGAGCAGTTCTTC
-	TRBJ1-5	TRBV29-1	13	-	CSVEGAEGQPQHF	TGCAGCGTTGAAGGGGCGGAGGGTCAGCCCCAGCATTTT
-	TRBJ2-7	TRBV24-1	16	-	CATSDPQGPGSYEQYF	TGTGCCACCAGTGACCCACAGGGCCCCGGCTCCTACGAGCAGTACTTC
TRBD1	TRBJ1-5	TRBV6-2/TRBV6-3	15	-	CASSPTDRGNQPQHF	TGTGCCAGCAGCCCAACCGACAGGGGTAATCAGCCCCAGCATTTT
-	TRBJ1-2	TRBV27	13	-	CASSVRGRRGYTF	TGTGCCAGCAGTGTCAGGGGAAGGAGAGGCTACACCTTC
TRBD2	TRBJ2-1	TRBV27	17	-	CASSKRISGASYNEQFF	TGTGCCAGCAGTAAAAGGATTAGCGGGGCGTCCTACAATGAGCAGTTCTTC
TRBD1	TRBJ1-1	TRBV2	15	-	CASSEADRANTEAFF	TGTGCCAGCAGTGAAGCGGACAGGGCGAACACTGAAGCTTTCTTT
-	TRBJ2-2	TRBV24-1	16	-	CATSDFITGKVGELFF	TGTGCCACCAGTGATTTTATCACAGGAAAGGTCGGGGAGCTGTTTTTT
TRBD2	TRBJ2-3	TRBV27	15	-	CASSDGRGGPDTQYF	TGTGCCAGCAGCGACGGGCGGGGGGGACCAGATACGCAGTATTTT
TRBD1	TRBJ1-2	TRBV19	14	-	CASRPGQGNYGYTF	TGTGCCAGTAGGCCGGGACAGGGAAACTATGGCTACACCTTC
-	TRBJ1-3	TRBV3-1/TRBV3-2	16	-	CASSQGETGSGNTIYF	TGTGCCAGCAGCCAAGGAGAAACAGGATCTGGAAACACCATATATTTT
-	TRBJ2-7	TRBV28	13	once	CATRGQNVYEQYF	TGTGCCACCAGAGGACAGAACGTTTACGAGCAGTACTTC
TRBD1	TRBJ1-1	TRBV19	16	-	CASSHEYGQGPLDAFF	TGTGCCAGTAGTCATGAATACGGACAGGGACCACTTGACGCTTTCTTT